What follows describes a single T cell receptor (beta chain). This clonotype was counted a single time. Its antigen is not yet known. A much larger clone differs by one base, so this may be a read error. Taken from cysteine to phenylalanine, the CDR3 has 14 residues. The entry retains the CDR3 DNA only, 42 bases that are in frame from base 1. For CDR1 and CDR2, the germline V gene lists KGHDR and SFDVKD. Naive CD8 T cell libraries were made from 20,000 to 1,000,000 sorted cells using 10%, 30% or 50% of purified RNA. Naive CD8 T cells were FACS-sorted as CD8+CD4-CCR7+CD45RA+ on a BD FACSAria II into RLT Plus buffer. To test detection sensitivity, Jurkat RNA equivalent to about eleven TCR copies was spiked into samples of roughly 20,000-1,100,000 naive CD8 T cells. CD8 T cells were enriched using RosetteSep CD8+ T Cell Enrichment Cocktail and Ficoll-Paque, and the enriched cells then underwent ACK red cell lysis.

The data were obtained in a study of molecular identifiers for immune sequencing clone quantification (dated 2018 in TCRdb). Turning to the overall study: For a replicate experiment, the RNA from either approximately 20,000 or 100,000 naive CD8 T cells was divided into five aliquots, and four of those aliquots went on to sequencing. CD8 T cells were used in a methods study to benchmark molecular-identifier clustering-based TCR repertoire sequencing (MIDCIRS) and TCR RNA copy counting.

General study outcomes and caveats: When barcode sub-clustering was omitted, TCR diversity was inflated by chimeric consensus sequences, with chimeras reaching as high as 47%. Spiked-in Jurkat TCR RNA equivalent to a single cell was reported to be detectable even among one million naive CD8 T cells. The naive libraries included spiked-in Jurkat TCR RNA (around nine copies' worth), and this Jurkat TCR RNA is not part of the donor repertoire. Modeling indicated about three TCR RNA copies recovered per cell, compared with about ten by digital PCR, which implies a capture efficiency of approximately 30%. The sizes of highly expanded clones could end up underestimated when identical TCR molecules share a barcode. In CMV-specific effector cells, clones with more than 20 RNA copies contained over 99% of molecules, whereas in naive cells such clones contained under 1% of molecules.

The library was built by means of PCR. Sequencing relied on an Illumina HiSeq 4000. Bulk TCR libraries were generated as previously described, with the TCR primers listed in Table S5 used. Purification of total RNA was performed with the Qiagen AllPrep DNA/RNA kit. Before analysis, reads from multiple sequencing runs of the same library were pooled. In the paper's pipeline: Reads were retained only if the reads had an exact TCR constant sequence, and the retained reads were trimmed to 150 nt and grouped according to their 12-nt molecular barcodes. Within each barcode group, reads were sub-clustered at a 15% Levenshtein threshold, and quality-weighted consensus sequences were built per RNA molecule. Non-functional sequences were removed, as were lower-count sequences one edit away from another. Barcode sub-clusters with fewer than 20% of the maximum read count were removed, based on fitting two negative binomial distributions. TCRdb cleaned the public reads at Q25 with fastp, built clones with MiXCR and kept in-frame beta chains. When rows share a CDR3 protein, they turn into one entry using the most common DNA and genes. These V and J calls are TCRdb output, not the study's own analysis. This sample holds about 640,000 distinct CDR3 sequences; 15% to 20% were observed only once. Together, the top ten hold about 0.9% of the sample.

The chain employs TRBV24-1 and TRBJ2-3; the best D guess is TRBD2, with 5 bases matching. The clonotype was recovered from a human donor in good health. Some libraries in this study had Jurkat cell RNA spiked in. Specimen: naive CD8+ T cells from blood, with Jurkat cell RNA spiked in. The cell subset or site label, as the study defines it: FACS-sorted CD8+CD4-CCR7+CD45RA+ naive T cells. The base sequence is TGTGCCACCAGTGACGGATCTAGCACAGATACGCAGTGTTTT. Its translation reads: CATSDGSSTDTQCF.